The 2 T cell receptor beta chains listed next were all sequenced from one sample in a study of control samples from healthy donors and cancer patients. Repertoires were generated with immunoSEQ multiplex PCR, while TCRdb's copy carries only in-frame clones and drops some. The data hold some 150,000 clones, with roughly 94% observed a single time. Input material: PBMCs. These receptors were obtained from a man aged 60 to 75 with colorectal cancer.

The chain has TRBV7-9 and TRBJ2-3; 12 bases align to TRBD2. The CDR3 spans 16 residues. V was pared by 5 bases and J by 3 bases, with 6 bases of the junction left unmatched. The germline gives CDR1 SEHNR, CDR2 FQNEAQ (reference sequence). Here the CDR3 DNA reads TGTGCCAGCAGCGCGGCTAGCGGGGGGGCAACAGATACGCAGTATTTT. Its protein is CASSAASGGATDTQYF.

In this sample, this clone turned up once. CDR3 loop: CASSARGATISRVTYEQYF. The CDR3 DNA is TGTGCCAGTAGTGCCCGGGGCGCTACCATATCTAGGGTCACCTACGAGCAGTACTTC. The J gene is TRBJ2-7, the V gene TRBV19; the D call may be TRBD1 or TRBD2 (5 bases each). Germline V gene data show CDR1 as LNHDA and CDR2 as SQIVND (reference sequence). V was clipped by 5 bases and J by 2 bases, with 28 bases between them. CDR3 length: 19 amino acids.